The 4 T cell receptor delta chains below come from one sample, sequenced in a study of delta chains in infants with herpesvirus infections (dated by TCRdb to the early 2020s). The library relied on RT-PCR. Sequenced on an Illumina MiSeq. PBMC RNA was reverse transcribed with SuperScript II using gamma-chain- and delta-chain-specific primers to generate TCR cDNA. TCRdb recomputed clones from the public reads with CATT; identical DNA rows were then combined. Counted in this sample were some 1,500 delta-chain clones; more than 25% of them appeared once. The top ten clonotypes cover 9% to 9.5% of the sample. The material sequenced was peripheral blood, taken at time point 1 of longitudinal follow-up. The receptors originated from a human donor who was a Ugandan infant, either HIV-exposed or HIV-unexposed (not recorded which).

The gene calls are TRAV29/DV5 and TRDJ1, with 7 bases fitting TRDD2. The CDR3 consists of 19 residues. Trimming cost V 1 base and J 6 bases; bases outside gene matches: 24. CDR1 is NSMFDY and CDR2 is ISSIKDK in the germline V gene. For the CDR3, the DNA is TGTGCAGCAAGCTCTCCAGCCTTCCTCCCGGGACTTGCCACTCATAAACTCATCTTT. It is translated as CAASSPAFLPGLATHKLIF.

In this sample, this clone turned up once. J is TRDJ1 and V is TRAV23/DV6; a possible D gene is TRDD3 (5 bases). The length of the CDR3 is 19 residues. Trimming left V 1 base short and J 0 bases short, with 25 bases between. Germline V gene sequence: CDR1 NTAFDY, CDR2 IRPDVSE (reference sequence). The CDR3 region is CAASLPRGGAREYTDKLIF. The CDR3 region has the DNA TGTGCAGCAAGCCTACCTAGGGGGGGGGCCAGAGAGTACACCGATAAACTCATCTTT.

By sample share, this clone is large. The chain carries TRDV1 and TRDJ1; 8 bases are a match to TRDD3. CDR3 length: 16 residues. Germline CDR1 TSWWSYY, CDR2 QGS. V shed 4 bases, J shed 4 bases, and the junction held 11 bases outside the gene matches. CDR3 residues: CALGATPYWGFDKLIF. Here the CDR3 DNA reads TGTGCTCTTGGGGCGACCCCGTACTGGGGGTTCGATAAACTCATCTTT.

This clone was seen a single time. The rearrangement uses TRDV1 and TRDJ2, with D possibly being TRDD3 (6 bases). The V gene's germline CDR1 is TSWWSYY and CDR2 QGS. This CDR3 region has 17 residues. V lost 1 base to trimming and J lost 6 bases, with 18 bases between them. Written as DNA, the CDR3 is TGTGCTCTTGGGGAACGAGGTCTGGGGAGAGAGCCAGCACAACTCTTCTTT. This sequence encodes CALGERGLGREPAQLFF.